Below are 14 T cell receptor beta chains sequenced from a single sample in a study of PD-1 blockade in mismatch repair-deficient tumors (TCRdb year 2017). The time point label corresponds to: peripheral blood 12 weeks after first pembrolizumab dose. Library generation was performed with the immunoSEQ multiplex PCR assay. The clones in this table, taken by TCRdb from immuneACCESS, are in-frame only. Not every clone is retained; where verified, under half of the shortfall comes from an unresolved V gene, and the cause of the rest is unknown. In all, the sample holds approximately 25,000 clones, and 83% of those were seen once. The ten largest clones capture 20% to 25% of the sample. The sequencing used peripheral blood, collected 12 weeks after starting pembrolizumab. These receptors were obtained from an adult with mismatch repair-deficient cancer.

V and J are TRBV27 and TRBJ2-6, with unresolved D. Germline CDR1 reads MNHEY; CDR2 reads SMNVEV (reference sequence). This CDR3 contains 15 residues. Trimming removed 2 bases from V and 2 bases from J, with 7 bases in between. CDR3 sequence (DNA): TGTGCCAGCAGTTTAGTCCCTGCTGGGGCCAACGTCCTGACTTTC. Translation gives CASSLVPAGANVLTF.

The chain joins TRBV28 to TRBJ1-4; TRBD1 matches at 7 bases. This CDR3 is 15 amino acids long. Germline assignment: CDR1 MDHEN and CDR2 SYDVKM. The V gene end was trimmed by 5 bases and the J gene end by 8 bases; junction bases not matched to a gene: 11. CDR3 coding DNA: TGTGCCAGCAGTCCCGGACAGGCCGCTCGGGAAAAACTGTTTTTT. Its translation: CASSPGQAAREKLFF.

The CDR3 is CASKGQGGLQETQYF. CDR3 in DNA: TGTGCCAGCAAAGGACAGGGGGGCCTCCAAGAGACCCAGTACTTC. The chain recombines TRBV6-1 with TRBJ2-5; 10 positions agree with TRBD1. The CDR3 consists of 15 residues. Germline assignment: CDR1 MNHNS and CDR2 SASEGT. V was clipped by 7 bases and J by 1 base; unmatched bases: 6.

The J gene is TRBJ2-3, the V gene TRBV10-3; 9 bases agree with TRBD1. Germline assignment: CDR1 ENHRY and CDR2 SYGVKD. V lost 2 bases and J lost 2; bases outside the gene matches: 2. CDR3 length equals 15 residues. The CDR3 reads CAISEGQGHTDTQYF. The CDR3 DNA follows: TGTGCCATCAGTGAGGGACAGGGGCACACAGATACGCAGTATTTT.

The chain joins TRBV6-5 to TRBJ1-1; no definite D call. Germline CDR1 reads MNHEY; CDR2 reads SVGAGI. The length of the CDR3 is 13 residues. The V and J ends lost 2 bases and 3 bases respectively, with 7 bases between them. DNA of the CDR3: TGTGCCAGCAGTTACAGGAAGGACACTGAAGCTTTCTTT. Encoded protein: CASSYRKDTEAFF.

The J gene is TRBJ1-1, the V gene TRBV4-1; unclear D gene. Germline lookup yields CDR1 MGHRA and CDR2 YSYEKL. CDR3 length: 12 residues. The V gene lost 1 base and the J gene lost 12 bases, with 12 bases spanning the gap. CDR3 coding DNA: TGCGCCAGCAGCCAAGGAGGGTCCGGACCTTTCTTT. This encodes CASSQGGSGPFF.

The chain is built from TRBV11-2 and TRBJ2-7; no definite D call. CDR3 length: 12 residues. Germline CDR1 reads SGHAT; CDR2 reads FQNNGV. The V and J ends lost 0 bases and 4 bases respectively, with 4 bases between them. The CDR3 DNA sequence: TGTGCCAGCAGCTTAGAAGGGTACGAGCAGTACTTC. It specifies CASSLEGYEQYF.

V gene TRBV11-3 combines with J gene TRBJ2-5; no clear D. V was clipped by 6 bases and J by 5 bases, with 13 bases between them. Germline CDR1 SGHNT, CDR2 YENEEA. This CDR3 comprises 13 residues. CDR3 region: CASSRHTEETQYF. The CDR3 bases are TGTGCCAGCAGTCGCCATACTGAGGAGACCCAGTACTTC.

The chain has TRBV7-9 and TRBJ1-3, with D perhaps TRBD1 (5 bases). Looked up from germline, CDR1 is SEHNR and CDR2 is FQNEAQ (reference sequence). V was clipped by 1 base and J by 2 bases, with 12 bases between them. The CDR3 runs to 16 residues. The CDR3 spells CASSLVGLGAGNTIYF. CDR3 DNA sequence: TGTGCCAGCAGCTTAGTGGGGCTAGGTGCTGGAAACACCATATATTTT.

The chain employs TRBV29-1 and TRBJ1-1, with a tentative D call TRBD1 (5 bases). V shed 4 bases and J shed 0 bases, with 12 bases lying between them. Germline lookup yields CDR1 SQVTM and CDR2 ANQGSEA. The CDR3 is made up of 14 amino acids. CDR3: CSVAFEGVNTEAFF. Written as DNA, the CDR3 is TGCAGCGTTGCCTTTGAAGGGGTGAACACTGAAGCTTTCTTT. Complete variable domain (other parts from reference TRBV29-1 and TRBJ1-1): SAVISQKPSRDICQRGTSLTIQCQVDSQVTMMFWYRQQPGQSLTLIATANQGSEATYESGFVIDKFPISRPNLTFSTLTVSNMSPEDSSIYLCSVAFEGVNTEAFFGQGTRLTVV.

Only a few counts were recorded for this clone. This CDR3 reads CASSLTGQSSGNTIYF. In DNA, the CDR3 is TGTGCCAGCAGTTTAACCGGACAGTCCTCTGGAAACACCATATATTTT. J is TRBJ1-3 and V is TRBV28, with TRBD1 as a possible D gene (6 bases). This CDR3 comprises 16 residues. Germline V CDR1 and CDR2: MDHEN, SYDVKM. V lost 2 bases and J lost 0, with 11 bases in between.

This chain links TRBV30 with TRBJ2-1; possibly TRBD2 for D (6 bases). V gave up 1 base and J gave up 5 bases, with 15 bases separating them. The CDR3 is made up of 15 amino acids. The germline CDR1 and CDR2 sequences are GTSNPN and SVGIG (reference sequence). The CDR3 spells CAWSERLAANNEQFF. CDR3 bases: TGTGCCTGGAGTGAGCGGTTAGCGGCTAACAATGAGCAGTTCTTC.

This sequence joins TRBV4-1 and TRBJ1-1; D remains unclear. This CDR3 region has 16 residues. V was shortened by 1 base and J by 1 base, with 13 bases between the two germline ends. Germline values: CDR1 MGHRA, CDR2 YSYEKL. The DNA of the CDR3 is TGCGCCAGCAGCCAAGCAGTAGGGCTGGGGAACACTGAAGCTTTCTTT. Residues: CASSQAVGLGNTEAFF.

The CDR3 region is CAWSFGGGLMTQYF. The CDR3 nucleotides read TGTGCCTGGAGTTTTGGAGGGGGCTTGATGACCCAGTACTTC. The chain combines TRBV30 with TRBJ2-5; maybe TRBD1 (7 bases). The CDR3 has 14 amino acids. Deletions cut 2 bases from V and 7 bases from J, with 17 bases between. Looked up from germline, CDR1 is GTSNPN and CDR2 is SVGIG (reference sequence).